One and the same sample provided the 6 T cell receptor beta chains below, sequenced in a study of T cells in Graves' hyperthyroidism and ophthalmopathy (dated by TCRdb to 2018 to 2020). Library preparation was by multiplex PCR. For sequencing, an Illumina HiSeq 2000 was employed. The TCR beta CDR3 regions were amplified from the RNA transcripts. The TCR CDR3 was subjected to a first round of RT-PCR using the HTBI primer set and the Qiagen OneStep RT-PCR kit. TCRdb ran its own pipeline on the public reads, namely fastp trimming at Q25 and MiXCR clone calling, and kept in-frame beta chains. Every entry covers one CDR3 protein and lists the most common genes and DNA from its rows. The sample has roughly 660,000 distinct CDR3 sequences on record, around 16% of them singletons. The biggest ten clones account for 15% of the sample. The material sequenced was blood. These receptors were collected from a man aged 50 to 60 with Graves' hyperthyroidism.

CDR3: CASSPGQETRQFF. The CDR3 DNA follows: TGTGCCAGCTCACCCGGACAGGAGACGCGGCAGTTCTTC. This sequence joins TRBV18 and TRBJ2-1, with TRBD1 matching 7 bases. Per germline, CDR1 KGHSH and CDR2 LQKENI. V gave up 3 bases and J gave up 12 bases; unmatched junction bases: 8. The CDR3 covers 13 residues.

Ten or more counts support this clonotype. This chain joins TRBV2 and TRBJ1-5; no definite D call. The germline V and J ends were trimmed by 3 bases and 0 bases, with 6 bases remaining between them. Germline V gene lookup returns CDR1 SNHLY and CDR2 FYNNEI. This CDR3 has 14 amino acids. CDR3 nucleotides: TGTGCCAGCAGTGACCTGAATAGCAATCAGCCCCAGCATTTT. This translates into CASSDLNSNQPQHF.

V usage is TRBV2 and J usage is TRBJ1-2, with TRBD1 matching over 8 bases. V lost 6 bases to trimming and J lost 6 bases; unmatched junction nucleotides: 6. The CDR3 is 13 amino acids. Germline CDR1 and CDR2: SNHLY and FYNNEI. In nucleotides, the CDR3 is TGTGCCAGCAGACGGACAGGGTTCCATGGCTACACCTTC. Its protein is CASRRTGFHGYTF.

This clonotype was picked up many times. The chain combines TRBV11-3 with TRBJ2-1; the D is unclear. The CDR3 contains 16 residues. Germline lookup yields CDR1 SGHNT and CDR2 YENEEA. Deletions cut 6 bases from V and 0 bases from J, with 15 bases between. CDR3 nucleotide sequence: TGTGCCAGCAGTCCTAGGGCGGCGGACTCCTACAATGAGCAGTTCTTC. This codes for CASSPRAADSYNEQFF.

V gene TRBV19 combines with J gene TRBJ2-7; possibly TRBD1 or TRBD2 for D (5 bases each). Germline V lookup: CDR1 LNHDA, CDR2 SQIVND (reference sequence). There are 13 residues in the CDR3. Deletions cut 3 bases from V and 3 bases from J, with 9 bases between. CDR3 residues: CASSIRDGYEQYF. CDR3 DNA: TGTGCCAGTAGTATCAGGGACGGCTACGAGCAGTACTTC.

Many counts were recorded for this clonotype. The genes are TRBV6-5 and TRBJ2-7; tentatively, D is TRBD1 (6 bases). Germline-derived CDR1 and CDR2 are MNHEY and SVGAGI. V lost 0 bases and J 4 bases, leaving 10 bases between the germline ends. This CDR3 spans 14 amino acids. Here the CDR3 reads CASSYSGQQYEQYF. CDR3 nucleotide sequence: TGTGCCAGCAGTTACTCCGGACAGCAATACGAGCAGTACTTC.